This T cell receptor beta chain stems from a study of tumor-infiltrating lymphocytes in primary liver carcinoma. Study overall: Each sample had roughly 3.5 to 7.5 million productive TCRbeta reads regardless of tissue type.

Constant-region priming of 500 ng total RNA yielded TCR beta cDNA. Three nested multiplex PCR rounds, a slightly modified ARM-PCR, produced the libraries for TCR beta. Amplification in the first two PCR rounds was performed using TRBV1-TRBV30 forward primers and a C-beta reverse primer for approximately 10 cycles each. TCRdb passed the multiplex PCR reads through MiXCR, listing each CDR3 protein once. The table lists about 300,000 distinct CDR3 sequences, 60% to 80% of them singletons. General study results and limits: Relative to blood, tumors carried a significantly larger fraction of the repertoire in their top 250 clones (p = 0.039). Bulk samples went unsorted, so CD4+ and CD8+ repertoires were not compared.

Unsorted whole blood supplied the blood RNA, and germline DNA was isolated too. Patients showed chronic HBV infection and an absence of prior treatment. At least ten counts were recorded for this clonotype. Its antigen is still unknown. The CDR3 consists of 14 residues. J was trimmed by 1 base and V by 7 bases; bases with no gene match: 5. The origin of this receptor is a man in his forties or fifties with primary liver carcinoma and hepatitis B virus infection. The chain recombines TRBV12-3 or TRBV12-4 with TRBJ2-3; TRBD1 agrees at 7 bases. Sequenced: peripheral blood. The CDR3 loop is CASNDRARTDTQYF. The CDR3 bases are TGTGCCAGCAACGACAGGGCCCGCACAGATACGCAGTATTTT.